The clone carrying this T cell receptor beta chain was seen only a few times. Its antigen is not identified. This sample stems from a study of human T cells and chemical hapten exposure. Findings and limits, study-wide: Relative to controls, expanded TCRs formed significantly more large CDR3 similarity clusters. A positive correlation with patch test score was shown by PT1 expanded TCR counts.

Time point of the sample: patch test 3, about 24 weeks after DPC sensitization. Treatment noted: therapeutic diphenylcyclopropenone sensitization with weekly scalp DPC. TCRdb redid the calling of the RACE reads with MiXCR, one entry per CDR3 protein. The sample holds approximately 160,000 distinct CDR3 sequences, about a quarter seen once. V shed 5 bases and J shed 2 bases, with 13 bases lying between them. This CDR3 spans 14 amino acids. Per germline, CDR1 LGHDT and CDR2 YNNKEL (reference sequence). V and J are TRBV3-1 and TRBJ2-7; D is uncertain. This sequence was found in a young woman with alopecia areata. Some clones in this sample may be carry-over from other donors' samples. The source was whole blood, collected in connection with sensitization to the hapten diphenylcyclopropenone (DPC). As DNA, the CDR3 is TGTGCCAGCAGCGATAGAGGCATGACCTACGAGCAGTACTTC. As protein: CASSDRGMTYEQYF.